This T cell receptor beta chain was recorded in a study of T-cell memory formation after mild COVID-19. Study overall: Across donors, TCR clusters were largely donor specific.

Trimming stripped 3 bases from V and 0 bases from J, with 9 bases between. Germline CDR1 is SGHTA and CDR2 is FQGNSA. This CDR3 comprises 15 residues. Study-wide points: Clones that shrank (day 15 to 85) were balanced CD4/CD8, whereas later expanders leaned CD4+.

cDNA libraries for TCR alpha and TCR beta, carrying sample barcodes and UMIs, came from 5'RACE with constant-segment primers. Via MiXCR, TCRdb re-called the 5' RACE reads, giving one row per CDR3 protein. The profile covers around 340,000 distinct CDR3 sequences, with under 25% appearing a single time and around 12% taken by the ten largest. Comment on this clonotype: What it binds is unknown.

The chain combines TRBV7-2 with TRBJ2-1; D unresolved. This receptor was obtained from an adult woman who had mild COVID-19 (a few samples of this study predate the infection). Cell type and time point are not known. The sample taken for sequencing was PBMCs or a T cell subset sorted from them (not recorded which). This chain's CDR3 is CASSLRLLSYNEQFF. The CDR3 bases are TGTGCCAGCAGCTTGAGGCTTCTCTCCTACAATGAGCAGTTCTTC.